This T cell receptor beta chain was sequenced in a study of blood T cell repertoires in COVID-19. Study summary: There were acute and convalescent COVID-19 samples, and they came from the United States, Italy and Spain. The cDNA or gDNA used as material had been derived from T cells, B-cell-depleted T cells, or PBMCs.

V shed 1 base and J 7 bases; nucleotides not matched to a gene: 8. The CDR3 length is 16 residues. Germline-derived CDR1 and CDR2 are LGHDT and YNNKEL (reference sequence). Measured with immunoSEQ multiplex PCR; TCRdb has only the in-frame clones, and not every one. The sample has around 260,000 clones; roughly 88% are singletons. Sequenced material: peripheral blood. The source is a woman in her 30s with active or convalescent COVID-19. This chain uses TRBV3-1 (or the pseudogene TRBV3-2) with TRBJ2-7; TRBD2 aligns across 12 bases. CDR3 bases: TGTGCCAGCAGCCAAGTGGCTAGCGGGGGGGCTCGGGAGCAGTACTTC. Its protein product is CASSQVASGGAREQYF.